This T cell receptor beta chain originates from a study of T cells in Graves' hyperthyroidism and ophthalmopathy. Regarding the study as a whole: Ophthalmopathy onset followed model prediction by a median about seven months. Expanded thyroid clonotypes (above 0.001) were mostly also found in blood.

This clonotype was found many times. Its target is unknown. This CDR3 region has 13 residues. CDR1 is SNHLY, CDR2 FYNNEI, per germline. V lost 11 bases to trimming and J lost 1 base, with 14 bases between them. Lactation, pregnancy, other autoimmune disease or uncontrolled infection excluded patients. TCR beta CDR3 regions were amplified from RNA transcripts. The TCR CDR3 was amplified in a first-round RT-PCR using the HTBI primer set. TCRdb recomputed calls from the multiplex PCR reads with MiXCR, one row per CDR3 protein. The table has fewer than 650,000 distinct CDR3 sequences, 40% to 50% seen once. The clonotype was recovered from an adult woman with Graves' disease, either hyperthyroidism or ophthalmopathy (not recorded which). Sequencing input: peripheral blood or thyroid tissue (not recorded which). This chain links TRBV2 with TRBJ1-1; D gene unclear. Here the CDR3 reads CAGERAANTEAFF. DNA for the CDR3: TGTGCCGGTGAGAGGGCCGCGAACACTGAAGCTTTCTTT.